The entry below gives a single T cell receptor beta chain sequence along with its context. No antigen is known for it. Germline V gives CDR1 LGHNA, CDR2 YSLEER. J gave up 0 bases and V 3 bases, and 1 base lay outside the gene matches. The CDR3 covers 14 residues. The entry originates in a study of identifying expanded T cells in peripheral blood. Using immunoSEQ multiplex PCR, the repertoire was profiled, and TCRdb retains in-frame clones only, with some absent. This repertoire shows 120,000 or so clones, about four fifths found once; its top ten account for roughly 3.3%. Whole-study findings and limits: Technical replicates showed approximately 1.2 changed clones; roughly two weeks roughly 18; four weeks 19.

This clonotype was sampled from a person aged 18 to 70 in good health. The sample was blood. The chain recombines TRBV4-3 with TRBJ1-1, with TRBD1 matching over 7 bases. The CDR3 DNA is TGCGCCAGCAGCCAGGGACAGATGAACACTGAAGCTTTCTTT. Translation gives CASSQGQMNTEAFF.